The present T cell receptor beta chain was sequenced within a study of CD8+CD57+ T cells in acquired aplastic anemia (dated by TCRdb to about 2018). Background on the whole study: A mean of 3.2 ug of DNA, ranging from about 0.19 to 30 ug, was extracted from sorted CD4+ and CD8+ cells. A CD8+CD57+ expansion meant a frequency higher than the mean frequency seen in healthy subjects.

Genomic DNA was used as template for profiling of TCR beta VDJ combinations and CDR3 sequences. An Illumina HiSeq 2000 was the platform used for TCR repertoire sequencing. Per the authors' processing: Repertoire assessment relied on Simpson's diversity index, CDR3 size and DJ length profiles, and TRBV/TRBJ rearrangement plots. The most abundant DNA sequence in the deep sequencing data was defined as the immunodominant clone. CDR3 amino acid sequences were screened for sharing across subjects and compared with published repertoires and the VDJdb database. TCRdb's own reprocessing of the public reads used fastp at Q25 and MiXCR and kept productive beta chains. Every CDR3 protein is listed once, alongside the most common genes and DNA of its rows. The V and J calls and clone size are TCRdb's, not the authors'. The sample has 150,000 to 200,000 distinct CDR3 sequences on record, approximately 48% of them singletons. The ten most abundant clones make up about an eighth of the sample.

Flow cytometry had shown CD8+CD57+ cell expansion in the patients selected for sequencing. All patients had severe acquired aplastic anemia diagnosed by International Study of Aplastic Anemia and Agranulocytosis and Camitta criteria. Patients had received no therapy at the time of blood sampling. TCR repertoires of sorted CD4+ and CD8+ blood T cells from severe aplastic anemia patients and healthy subjects were deep-sequenced in the study. Patients were enrolled in the USA under clinicaltrials.gov protocols 00001620, 01623167, 00001397, 00071045, 00081523 and 00961064. Ficoll-Paque density gradient centrifugation was used to isolate peripheral blood mononuclear cells. Before DNA was extracted, CD4+ and CD8+ T cells were sorted using either FACS or magnetic beads. Overall results and qualifications from the work: CD8+ Simpson's diversity did not differ significantly between patients and healthy controls (P=0.060). Roughly 29 CD8+ CDR3 sequences were found in both patients and controls but appeared to be highly expressed in patients and within the immunodominant clones of the patients.

In the germline V gene, CDR1 corresponds to SNHLY and CDR2 to FYNNEI. Including the terminal cysteine and phenylalanine, the CDR3 comprises 15 residues. CDR3 DNA only is kept here, 45 bases in frame from base 1. The V and J ends are trimmed by 4 bases and 4 bases, leaving 16 bases between them. This clonotype was detected many times. This receptor's antigen is unknown. Base-call qualities are not available, and no considerably larger clone is one nucleotide away. Recombination joined TRBV2 with TRBJ1-2; confidence is insufficient to name the D gene. The TCR sequence derives from a human donor with aplastic anemia. Sequencing was performed on sorted CD4+, CD8+, or CD8+CD57+ T cells (not recorded which) from PBMCs. The CDR3 region has the sequence CASSVDAGSPYGYTF. The DNA sequence is TGTGCCAGCAGTGTAGATGCAGGATCCCCCTATGGCTACACCTTC.